The 26 T cell receptor beta chains given below trace back to one sample, sequenced in a study of blood T cell repertoires in COVID-19. Assay: immunoSEQ multiplex PCR; the TCRdb copy retains only in-frame clones and omits some. This sample carries more than 100,000 clones, roughly 84% of them seen once, and the ten largest clones take under 15%. Material for sequencing was peripheral blood. The receptors here all came from a woman aged 25 to 45 who had recovered from COVID-19.

V and J are TRBV7-9 and TRBJ2-3; 9 bases are shared with TRBD2. Germline trimming cut 1 base from V and 5 bases from J; bases unmatched to any gene: 13. The CDR3 contains 18 residues. Germline CDR1 is SEHNR and CDR2 is FQNEAQ (reference sequence). The CDR3 sequence is CASSLGPRLAGPGDTQYF. In nucleotides, the CDR3 is TGTGCCAGCAGCTTAGGTCCGAGGCTAGCGGGACCCGGAGATACGCAGTATTTT.

The J gene is TRBJ1-1, the V gene TRBV29-1; D is ambiguous. The CDR3 has 12 amino acids. The V end was cut by 2 bases, the J end by 1 base, with 5 bases between. Looked up from germline, CDR1 is SQVTM and CDR2 is ANQGSEA. CDR3 in amino acids: CSVELWNTEAFF. The CDR3 DNA reads TGCAGCGTTGAACTTTGGAACACTGAAGCTTTCTTT.

The J gene is TRBJ1-2, the V gene TRBV29-1; 7 bases are shared with TRBD1. V was pared by 1 base and J by 1 base, with 0 bases of the junction left unmatched. The germline CDR1 and CDR2 sequences are SQVTM and ANQGSEA. The CDR3 contains 13 residues. CDR3 loop: CSVEGDSNYGYTF. The CDR3 nucleotides read TGCAGCGTTGAAGGGGACAGTAACTATGGCTACACCTTC.

The chain combines TRBV19 with TRBJ2-5; 13 bases line up with TRBD2. The CDR3 extends over 15 amino acids. Germline V gene sequence: CDR1 LNHDA, CDR2 SQIVND (reference sequence). The V and J ends lost 7 bases and 5 bases, in that order; junction bases with no gene match: 7. CDR3 amino acids: CASTAGLAGDETQYF. In DNA form, the CDR3 reads TGTGCCAGTACTGCCGGACTAGCGGGGGATGAGACCCAGTACTTC.

In its sample, this clone was seen a few times. The V call is TRBV19, the J call TRBJ1-2; TRBD1 agrees at 8 bases. CDR3 length: 13 amino acids. V shed 7 bases, J shed 8 bases, and the junction held 9 bases outside the gene matches. The germline CDR1 and CDR2 sequences are LNHDA and SQIVND (reference sequence). The CDR3 sequence: CASKAGGLGGYTF. The CDR3 bases are TGTGCCAGTAAAGCAGGGGGCTTGGGGGGCTACACCTTC.

This clone was counted once. CDR3 nucleotide sequence: TGTGCCAGTAGTATGCGACTAGCGGGAGGTCGGACCCAAGAGACCCAGTACTTC. The encoded protein is CASSMRLAGGRTQETQYF. The genes are TRBV19 and TRBJ2-5; 13 bases align to TRBD2. The J segment lost 1 base and the V segment lost 3 bases, leaving 8 bases of the junction unmatched. This CDR3 contains 18 residues. Germline loops: CDR1 LNHDA, CDR2 SQIVND (reference sequence).

CDR3 loop: CASSLERGNSPLHF. The DNA for the CDR3 is TGCGCCAGCAGCTTGGAAAGGGGTAATTCACCCCTCCACTTT. The J gene is TRBJ1-6, the V gene TRBV5-1, with D possibly being TRBD1 (5 bases). Germline CDR1 SGHRS, CDR2 YFSETQ. This CDR3 is built from 14 residues. The ends were cut back, 0 bases at V and 6 bases at J, with 7 bases in the middle.

The chain links TRBV7-2 to TRBJ1-2; D unresolved. The germline V gene has CDR1 SGHTA and CDR2 FQGNSA. This CDR3 spans 12 amino acids. V lost 6 bases and J 8 bases, leaving 13 bases between the germline ends. The CDR3 bases are TGTGCCAGCAGTCCAGAGAGGGTGGGCTACACCTTC. Residues: CASSPERVGYTF.

This clone came up a few times. This CDR3 is also generated by other DNA sequences in the sample. This chain connects TRBV5-1 to TRBJ1-2; possibly TRBD1 for D (6 bases). There are 14 residues in the CDR3. In germline, CDR1 is SGHRS, CDR2 YFSETQ. Deletions cut 2 bases from V and 2 bases from J, with 10 bases between. CDR3 in amino acids: CASSLGGENYGYTF. DNA of the CDR3: TGCGCCAGCAGCTTAGGGGGAGAGAACTATGGCTACACCTTC.

The chain joins TRBV29-1 to TRBJ2-5, with D perhaps matching TRBD2 (6 bases). The CDR3 runs 14 residues. The V gene lost 7 bases and the J gene lost 0 bases, with 15 bases spanning the gap. From germline, CDR1 is SQVTM and CDR2 ANQGSEA. CDR3 in amino acids: CSARSGDDQETQYF. Here the CDR3 DNA reads TGCAGCGCTCGCTCGGGGGACGACCAAGAGACCCAGTACTTC.

On this clone: An end of the junction does not agree with germline; a read error may underlie this. The rearrangement joins TRBV9 to TRBJ1-2, with 9 bases fitting TRBD1. CDR1 SGDLS and CDR2 YYNGEE come from the germline V gene. This CDR3 region has 15 residues. CDR3 sequence: CASSVDGTGTYGYTF. The CDR3 DNA reads as TGTGCCAGCAGTGTAGACGGGACAGGGACCTATGGCTACACCTTC.

The genes are TRBV9 and TRBJ2-7; the match to TRBD1 covers 8 bases. The V and J ends lost 0 bases and 6 bases, in that order; junction bases with no gene match: 5. CDR1 is SGDLS and CDR2 is YYNGEE in the germline V gene. The CDR3 is 14 residues long. CDR3 sequence (DNA): TGTGCCAGCAGCGTAGACCCAGGGGGCGGCGAGCAGTACTTC. It yields the protein CASSVDPGGGEQYF.

This clone was counted once. The V gene is TRBV6-5, the J gene TRBJ1-1; D is undetermined. The CDR3 consists of 14 residues. Between the trimmed V and J ends, which lost 2 bases and 0 bases, there was a span of 7 bases. Germline V gene lookup returns CDR1 MNHEY and CDR2 SVGAGI. CDR3 bases: TGTGCCAGCAGTTACCGGACTGTGAACACTGAAGCTTTCTTT. Protein: CASSYRTVNTEAFF.

This clone was seen just once. V gene TRBV9 combines with J gene TRBJ1-2, with 9 bases lining up with TRBD1. The CDR3 runs 16 residues. Unmatched junction bases numbered 15, after V lost 4 bases and J lost 8 bases. Germline V gives CDR1 SGDLS, CDR2 YYNGEE. CDR3 residues: CASSPTLGQGLRGYTF. The CDR3 nucleotides read TGTGCCAGCAGCCCCACTCTGGGACAGGGACTCCGGGGCTACACCTTC.

This chain connects TRBV9 to TRBJ1-2, with 9 bases matching TRBD1. After removal of 0 bases from V and 2 bases from J, the junction contained 14 bases not matched to a gene. From germline, CDR1 is SGDLS and CDR2 YYNGEE. The CDR3 covers 19 residues. The CDR3 nucleotides are TGTGCCAGCAGCGTAGATCCAGGACAGGGGTACAGGGGGAACTATGGCTACACCTTC. The encoded protein is CASSVDPGQGYRGNYGYTF.

The CDR3 DNA reads TGTGCCAGCAAGGGGTTGGGACAGGGAAACTATGGCTACACCTTC. Translation gives CASKGLGQGNYGYTF. This rearrangement joins TRBV6-5 to TRBJ1-2; TRBD1 aligns across 9 bases. Germline V gene lookup returns CDR1 MNHEY and CDR2 SVGAGI. The CDR3 totals 15 residues. V shed 7 bases, J shed 2 bases, and the junction held 8 bases outside the gene matches.

This clone is a singleton in its sample. V and J are TRBV24-1 and TRBJ2-3; the D gene is possibly TRBD1 (6 bases). V was pared by 2 bases and J by 3 bases, with 20 bases between. In germline, CDR1 is KGHDR, CDR2 SFDVKD. The CDR3 extends over 18 amino acids. CDR3 sequence (DNA): TGTGCCACCAGTGATTCTACCTGGACAGCAGGTGGGACAGATACGCAGTATTTT. Protein: CATSDSTWTAGGTDTQYF.

The gene calls are TRBV2 and TRBJ1-2; possibly TRBD1 for D (6 bases). This CDR3 is 14 amino acids long. Germline V gene lookup returns CDR1 SNHLY and CDR2 FYNNEI. Trimming removed 1 base from V and 3 bases from J, with 9 bases in between. The CDR3 DNA reads as TGTGCCAGCAGTGAAGAAGGGGGGGACTATGGCTACACCTTC. This translates into CASSEEGGDYGYTF.

This chain uses TRBV25-1 with TRBJ1-1; TRBD1 might be the D (5 bases). This CDR3 has 13 amino acids. Per the germline V gene, CDR1 is MGHDK and CDR2 is SYGVNS. Trimming left V 6 bases short and J 1 base short, with 9 bases between. This CDR3 reads CASRSGQNTEAFF. CDR3 sequence (DNA): TGTGCCAGCAGATCCGGACAGAACACTGAAGCTTTCTTT.

In this sample, this clone turned up a few times. This sequence joins TRBV5-4 and TRBJ1-6; 11 nucleotides match TRBD1. Trimming removed 0 bases from V and 7 bases from J; junction bases left unmatched: 0. Germline V gene data show CDR1 as SGHNT and CDR2 as YYREEE (reference sequence). The CDR3 extends over 15 amino acids. The CDR3 loop is CASSLGDRGNSPLHF. The CDR3 nucleotides are TGTGCCAGCAGCTTGGGGGACAGGGGGAATTCACCCCTCCACTTT. Variable domain in full (rest from reference TRBV5-4 and TRBJ1-6): ETGVTQSPTHLIKTRGQQVTLRCSSQSGHNTVSWYQQALGQGPQFIFQYYREEENGRGNFPPRFSGLQFPNYSSELNVNALELDDSALYLCASSLGDRGNSPLHFGNGTRLTVT.

This chain links TRBV27 with TRBJ1-1; a weak D match, TRBD1 (5 bases). The CDR3 totals 15 residues. Trimming removed 1 base from V and 2 bases from J, with 11 bases in between. Germline assignment: CDR1 MNHEY and CDR2 SMNVEV (reference sequence). Written as DNA, the CDR3 is TGTGCCAGCAGTTTATTCATAGGGGTCAACACTGAAGCTTTCTTT. Protein: CASSLFIGVNTEAFF.

This clone is a singleton in its sample. The rearrangement joins TRBV24-1 to TRBJ2-3; TRBD2 agrees at 10 bases. Germline V gene sequence: CDR1 KGHDR, CDR2 SFDVKD. The V gene end was trimmed by 10 bases and the J gene end by 2 bases; junction bases not matched to a gene: 14. The CDR3 has 17 residues. In nucleotides, the CDR3 is TGTGCCACTATATCGCCGGGACTAGCGCAGGTCACAGATACGCAGTATTTT. Its protein is CATISPGLAQVTDTQYF.

The rearrangement uses TRBV5-1 and TRBJ2-2; 8 bases agree with TRBD1. This CDR3 region has 14 residues. Germline lookup yields CDR1 SGHRS and CDR2 YFSETQ. The ends lost 4 bases at V and 5 bases at J; junction bases unmatched: 4. CDR3 bases: TGCGCCAGCAGCCCTCGACAGGGGACCGGGGAGCTGTTTTTT. It is translated as CASSPRQGTGELFF.

This clone showed up just a few times. The genes are TRBV4-2 and TRBJ2-2; maybe TRBD1 (6 bases). Trimming pared 3 bases from V and 4 bases from J, leaving 18 bases between. The CDR3 has 17 residues. In germline, CDR1 is LGHNA, CDR2 YNFKEQ. CDR3 region: CASSQGARDGFTGELFF. DNA of the CDR3: TGTGCCAGCAGCCAGGGGGCCCGGGACGGCTTCACCGGGGAGCTGTTTTTT.

This sequence joins TRBV5-1 and TRBJ1-2, with TRBD1 as a possible D gene (6 bases). This CDR3 has 13 amino acids. Trimming removed 0 bases at V and 7 bases at J, with 10 bases between. The germline V gene has CDR1 SGHRS and CDR2 YFSETQ. The CDR3 protein is CASSLEGVRGYTF. The CDR3 nucleotides are TGCGCCAGCAGCTTGGAGGGGGTTCGTGGCTACACCTTC.

The chain recombines TRBV5-1 with TRBJ1-1; D is ambiguous. The CDR3 has 13 residues. The V end was cut by 0 bases, the J end by 7 bases, with 10 bases between. The germline gives CDR1 SGHRS, CDR2 YFSETQ. Here the CDR3 DNA reads TGCGCCAGCAGCTTGGGGGCCGGGGATGAAGCTTTCTTT. This codes for CASSLGAGDEAFF.